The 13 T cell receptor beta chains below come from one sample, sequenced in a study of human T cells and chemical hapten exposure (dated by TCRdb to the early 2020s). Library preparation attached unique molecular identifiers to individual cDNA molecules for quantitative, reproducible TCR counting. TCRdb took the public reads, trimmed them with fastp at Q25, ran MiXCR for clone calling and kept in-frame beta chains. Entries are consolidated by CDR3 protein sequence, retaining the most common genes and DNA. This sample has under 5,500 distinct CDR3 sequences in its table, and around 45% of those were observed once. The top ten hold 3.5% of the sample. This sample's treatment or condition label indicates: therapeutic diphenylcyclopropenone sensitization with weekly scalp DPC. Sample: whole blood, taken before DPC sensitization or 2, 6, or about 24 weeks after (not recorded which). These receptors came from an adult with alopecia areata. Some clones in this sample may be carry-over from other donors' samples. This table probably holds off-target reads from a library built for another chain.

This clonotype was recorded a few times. The CDR3: CASSEGHSNQPQHF. CDR3 coding DNA: TGTGCCAGCAGCGAAGGTCATAGCAATCAGCCCCAGCATTTT. The chain joins TRBV7-9 to TRBJ1-5; unclear D gene. Germline V gene lookup returns CDR1 SEHNR and CDR2 FQNEAQ (reference sequence). The CDR3 is made up of 14 amino acids. V was cut by 5 bases and J by 0 bases, with 8 bases left in between.

CDR3 amino acids: CASSQPGQANNEQFF. In DNA, the CDR3 is TGTGCCAGCAGCCAACCCGGACAGGCAAACAATGAGCAGTTCTTC. V usage is TRBV4-2 and J usage is TRBJ2-1, with TRBD1 identical over 7 bases. V shed 2 bases and J 5 bases; nucleotides not matched to a gene: 6. Germline CDR1 and CDR2: LGHNA and YNFKEQ. The CDR3 spans 15 residues.

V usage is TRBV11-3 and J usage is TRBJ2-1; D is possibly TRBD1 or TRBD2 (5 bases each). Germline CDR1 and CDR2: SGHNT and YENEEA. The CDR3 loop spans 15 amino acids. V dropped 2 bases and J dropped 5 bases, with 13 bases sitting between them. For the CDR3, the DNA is TGTGCCAGCAGCTTAAGGGGATCGGGAAACAATGAGCAGTTCTTC. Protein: CASSLRGSGNNEQFF.

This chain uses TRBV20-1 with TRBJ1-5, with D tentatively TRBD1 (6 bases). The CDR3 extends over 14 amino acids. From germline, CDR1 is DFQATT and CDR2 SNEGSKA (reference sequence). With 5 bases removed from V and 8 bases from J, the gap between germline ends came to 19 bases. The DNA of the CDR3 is TGCAGTGCTGGGGGGGGCCCGCTGGTGGAGCCCCAGCATTTT. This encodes CSAGGGPLVEPQHF.

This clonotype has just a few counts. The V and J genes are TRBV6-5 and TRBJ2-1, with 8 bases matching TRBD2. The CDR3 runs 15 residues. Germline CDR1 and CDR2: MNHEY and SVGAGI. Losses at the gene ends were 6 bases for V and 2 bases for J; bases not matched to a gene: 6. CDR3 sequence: CASSPSGYAYNEQFF. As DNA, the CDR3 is TGTGCCAGCAGCCCTAGCGGGTATGCCTACAATGAGCAGTTCTTC.

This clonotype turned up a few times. CDR3 bases: TGTGCCAGCAGTTCCTGGGGGGCCTACGAGCAGTACTTC. Translating it yields CASSSWGAYEQYF. The chain joins TRBV3-1 to TRBJ2-7, with D tentatively TRBD2 (6 bases). The V end was cut by 6 bases, the J end by 2 bases, with 11 bases between. The germline gives CDR1 LGHDT, CDR2 YNNKEL (reference sequence). The CDR3 totals 13 residues.

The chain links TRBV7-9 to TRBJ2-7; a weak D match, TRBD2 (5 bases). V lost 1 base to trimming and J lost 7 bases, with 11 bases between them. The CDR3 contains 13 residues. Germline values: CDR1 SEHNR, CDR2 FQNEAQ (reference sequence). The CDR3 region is CASSLGSGNEQYF. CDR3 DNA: TGTGCCAGCAGCTTAGGATCGGGGAATGAGCAGTACTTC. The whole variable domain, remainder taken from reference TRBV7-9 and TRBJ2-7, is DTGVSQNPRHKITKRGQNVTFRCDPISEHNRLYWYRQTLGQGPEFLTYFQNEAQLEKSRLLSDRFSAERPKGSFSTLEIQRTEQGDSAMYLCASSLGSGNEQYFGPGTRLTVT.

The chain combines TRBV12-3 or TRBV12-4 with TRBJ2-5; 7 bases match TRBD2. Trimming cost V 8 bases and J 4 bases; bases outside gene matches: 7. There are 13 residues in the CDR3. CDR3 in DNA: TGTGCCAGCCTGCTAGCGGAAGGAGAGACCCAGTACTTC. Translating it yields CASLLAEGETQYF.

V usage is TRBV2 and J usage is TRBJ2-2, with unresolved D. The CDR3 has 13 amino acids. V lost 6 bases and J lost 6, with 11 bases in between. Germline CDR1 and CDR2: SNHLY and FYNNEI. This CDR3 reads CASSLLSAGELFF. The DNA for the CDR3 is TGTGCCAGCAGCCTACTGAGCGCCGGGGAGCTGTTTTTT.

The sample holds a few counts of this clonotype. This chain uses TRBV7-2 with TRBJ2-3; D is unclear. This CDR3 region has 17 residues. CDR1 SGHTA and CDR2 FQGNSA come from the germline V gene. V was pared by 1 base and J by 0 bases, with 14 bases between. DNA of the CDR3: TGTGCCAGCAGCTTAGAAAGGGCTACACCTAGCACAGATACGCAGTATTTT. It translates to CASSLERATPSTDTQYF.

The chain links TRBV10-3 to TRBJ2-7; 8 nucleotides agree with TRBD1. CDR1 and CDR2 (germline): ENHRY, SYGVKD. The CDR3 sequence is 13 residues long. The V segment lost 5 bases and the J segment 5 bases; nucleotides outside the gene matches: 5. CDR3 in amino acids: CAISSTGVDEQYF. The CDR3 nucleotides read TGTGCCATCAGTTCGACAGGGGTGGACGAGCAGTACTTC.

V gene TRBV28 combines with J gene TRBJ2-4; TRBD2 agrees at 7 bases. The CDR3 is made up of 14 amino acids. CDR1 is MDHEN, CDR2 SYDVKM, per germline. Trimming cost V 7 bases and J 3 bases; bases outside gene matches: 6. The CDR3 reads CASTTREGKNIQYF. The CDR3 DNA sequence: TGTGCCAGCACTACCAGGGAGGGCAAAAACATTCAGTACTTC.

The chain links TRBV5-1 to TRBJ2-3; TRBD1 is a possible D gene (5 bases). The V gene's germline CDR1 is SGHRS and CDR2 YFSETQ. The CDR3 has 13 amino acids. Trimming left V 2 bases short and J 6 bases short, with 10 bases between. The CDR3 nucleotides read TGCGCCAGCAGCTTCCCAGGGATCGATACGCAGTATTTT. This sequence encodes CASSFPGIDTQYF.